These 18 T cell receptor beta chains came from one sample sequenced in a study of vaccination effects on CD4 cells after COVID-19 (dated 2022 in TCRdb). Libraries were constructed by the immunoSEQ multiplex PCR assay. In TCRdb, the immuneACCESS table is reduced to in-frame sequences with V and J assigned. These tables do not hold every clone; where another copy was compared, an unresolved V gene accounts for under half, and the others remain unexplained. The table for this sample lists over 20,000 clones; roughly four fifths of them were counted only once. The ten largest account for about 40% of the sample. The ViraFEST assay stimulated PBMC with viral peptide pools and then used TCR sequencing to identify antigen-specific CD4+ T cell clonotypes by expansion. After roughly 11 days of culture, CD4+ T cells were isolated with the EasySep CD4+ T cell isolation kit. PCR-confirmed SARS-CoV-2 infection had occurred in convalescent patients between March and December 2020, before the Alpha, Beta and Delta variants emerged in the United States.

These receptors' targets are unknown. Source: CD4+ T cells from PBMCs cultured with a peptide pool, taken before COVID-19 vaccination. All receptors derive from a human donor who had a prior SARS-CoV-2 infection.

This chain uses TRBV29-1 with TRBJ2-3, with 11 bases matching TRBD2. The CDR3 runs to 14 residues. V trimming: 7 bases; J trimming: 4 bases; junction bases outside the gene matches: 7. In germline, CDR1 is SQVTM, CDR2 ANQGSEA. CDR3 protein: CSAPLAGGSDTQYF. CDR3 DNA sequence: TGCAGCGCCCCCCTAGCGGGAGGATCAGATACGCAGTATTTT.

The chain recombines TRBV11-3 with TRBJ2-5; D perhaps matches TRBD2 (5 bases). V lost 0 bases, J lost 5 bases, and 19 bases lay in between. CDR3 size: 17 residues. The germline V gene encodes CDR1 SGHNT and CDR2 YENEEA. The CDR3 region is CASSLDGKVGVGETQYF. The CDR3 DNA sequence: TGTGCCAGCAGCTTAGACGGGAAGGTTGGTGTCGGGGAGACCCAGTACTTC.

The chain recombines TRBV11-2 with TRBJ2-5; no firm D call. This CDR3 comprises 15 residues. CDR1 is SGHAT and CDR2 is FQNNGV in the germline V gene. Trimming removed 1 base from V and 0 bases from J, with 9 bases in between. The chain's CDR3 is CASSLVGWYQETQYF. The CDR3 DNA reads as TGTGCCAGCAGCTTAGTGGGATGGTACCAAGAGACCCAGTACTTC.

The table lists this clone with a few counts. The rearrangement uses TRBV3-1 (or the pseudogene TRBV3-2) and TRBJ2-7, with 7 bases matching TRBD1. There are 12 residues in the CDR3. CDR1 and CDR2 (germline): LGHDT, YNNKEL (reference sequence). Losses at the gene ends were 2 bases for V and 11 bases for J; bases not matched to a gene: 6. CDR3 residues: CASSQQDREKYF. In DNA, the CDR3 is TGTGCCAGCAGCCAACAAGACAGGGAAAAGTACTTC.

The J gene is TRBJ2-5, the V gene TRBV5-4; D is perhaps TRBD2 (6 bases). CDR3 length: 13 residues. The V gene's germline CDR1 is SGHNT and CDR2 YYREEE (reference sequence). V was trimmed by 1 base and J by 7 bases, leaving 11 bases between them. CDR3 protein: CASSLWGGVTQYF. CDR3 in DNA: TGTGCCAGCAGCTTGTGGGGAGGCGTGACCCAGTACTTC.

The V and J genes are TRBV19 and TRBJ2-5; 8 nucleotides line up with TRBD1. Germline values: CDR1 LNHDA, CDR2 SQIVND (reference sequence). CDR3 length: 14 amino acids. V lost 4 bases, J lost 3 bases, and 4 bases stayed unmatched. CDR3 sequence (DNA): TGTGCCAGTAGTAGACAGGGGACAGAAGAGACCCAGTACTTC. This gives the protein CASSRQGTEETQYF.

This clone was counted once. The chain carries TRBV6-5 and TRBJ1-6; 8 nucleotides align to TRBD1. V shed 5 bases, J shed 7 bases, and the junction held 7 bases outside the gene matches. This CDR3 has 15 amino acids. Germline CDR1 reads MNHEY; CDR2 reads SVGAGI. In DNA, the CDR3 is TGTGCCAGCAGTCGACAGGGGATCGGAAATTCACCCCTCCACTTT. As protein: CASSRQGIGNSPLHF.

The V gene is TRBV6-5, the J gene TRBJ1-2; TRBD1 might be the D (5 bases). CDR1 and CDR2 from the germline V gene are MNHEY and SVGAGI. The CDR3 covers 14 residues. V lost 4 bases to trimming and J lost 3 bases, with 12 bases between them. CDR3 coding DNA: TGTGCCAGCAGTTCCAGGGCCAGTGACTATGGCTACACCTTC. It specifies CASSSRASDYGYTF.

This clone was seen just once. The CDR3 here is CASSVDSRLGLAGANQETQYF. The CDR3 DNA sequence: TGTGCCAGCAGCGTAGATAGCAGGTTGGGACTAGCGGGGGCCAACCAAGAGACCCAGTACTTC. The V gene is TRBV9, the J gene TRBJ2-5; 14 positions match TRBD2. The CDR3 is 21 amino acids. Germline CDR1 SGDLS, CDR2 YYNGEE. V trimming: 0 bases; J trimming: 0 bases; junction bases outside the gene matches: 13.

This chain joins TRBV11-3 and TRBJ2-5, with D possibly matching TRBD2 (6 bases). The CDR3 has 13 residues. V dropped 2 bases and J dropped 4 bases, with 8 bases sitting between them. CDR1 and CDR2 from the germline V gene are SGHNT and YENEEA. CDR3 loop: CASSLIGGETQYF. The DNA for the CDR3 is TGTGCCAGCAGCTTAATCGGGGGAGAGACCCAGTACTTC.

V gene TRBV7-2 combines with J gene TRBJ2-7, with 8 bases lining up with TRBD1. The trim removed 3 bases at V and 5 bases at J, leaving 9 bases unmatched. The germline gives CDR1 SGHTA, CDR2 FQGNSA. The CDR3 length is 15 residues. CDR3 residues: CASSFGRQGNNEQYF. The DNA of the CDR3 is TGTGCCAGCAGCTTCGGCCGACAGGGGAACAACGAGCAGTACTTC.

This chain uses TRBV5-1 with TRBJ2-5; the D is unclear. The germline V and J ends were trimmed by 4 bases and 5 bases, with 9 bases remaining between them. The CDR3 is 12 amino acids. In germline, CDR1 is SGHRS, CDR2 YFSETQ. CDR3 sequence reads: CASSGEGETQYF. The CDR3 DNA follows: TGCGCCAGCAGCGGTGAAGGGGAGACCCAGTACTTC.

The chain couples TRBV9 to TRBJ1-3; D may be TRBD1 (5 bases). Germline lookup yields CDR1 SGDLS and CDR2 YYNGEE. The V end lost 0 bases, the J end lost 0 bases, and 10 bases lay between the germline ends. The CDR3 is 16 amino acids. The CDR3 is CASSVGGQSSGNTIYF. CDR3 DNA sequence: TGTGCCAGCAGCGTAGGGGGCCAAAGCTCTGGAAACACCATATATTTT.

The J gene is TRBJ1-2, the V gene TRBV6-5, with D perhaps matching TRBD1 (5 bases). Per the germline V gene, CDR1 is MNHEY and CDR2 is SVGAGI. The ends were cut back, 0 bases at V and 8 bases at J, with 7 bases in the middle. The length of the CDR3 is 12 residues. In DNA, the CDR3 is TGTGCCAGCAGTTACTCGGGGACCGGCTACACCTTC. This encodes CASSYSGTGYTF.

This sequence joins TRBV13 and TRBJ1-2; D gene uncertain. The CDR3 contains 15 residues. Germline lookup yields CDR1 PRHDT and CDR2 FYEKMQ (reference sequence). Trimming cost V 2 bases and J 5 bases, with 15 bases left between them. CDR3 coding DNA: TGTGCCAGCAGCTTATTAAGCGATTTTATTTATGGCTACACCTTC. Translating it yields CASSLLSDFIYGYTF.

J is TRBJ2-6 and V is TRBV28, with 7 bases matching TRBD2. CDR1 and CDR2 from the germline V gene are MDHEN and SYDVKM. The CDR3 spans 16 residues. V trimming: 2 bases; J trimming: 4 bases; junction bases outside the gene matches: 5. CDR3 residues: CASSLAGASGANVLTF. CDR3 nucleotides: TGTGCCAGCAGTTTAGCGGGAGCTTCAGGGGCCAACGTCCTGACTTTC.

The CDR3 region is CASSQEGGTPYGYTF. Written as DNA, the CDR3 is TGCGCCAGCAGCCAAGAAGGCGGGACGCCCTATGGCTACACCTTC. The rearrangement links TRBV4-1 to TRBJ1-2; tentative D call: TRBD1 (5 bases). V lost 0 bases and J 4 bases, leaving 12 bases between the germline ends. The CDR3 has 15 amino acids. Germline V CDR1 and CDR2: MGHRA, YSYEKL.

This chain connects TRBV11-3 to TRBJ1-6; 10 bases line up with TRBD1. Germline V gene data show CDR1 as SGHNT and CDR2 as YENEEA. The CDR3 runs to 16 residues. After removal of 5 bases from V and 9 bases from J, the junction contained 10 bases not matched to a gene. Here the CDR3 reads CASSKTGGSHSSPLHF. CDR3 DNA sequence: TGTGCCAGCAGCAAGACAGGGGGCTCGCATAGTTCACCCCTCCACTTT.